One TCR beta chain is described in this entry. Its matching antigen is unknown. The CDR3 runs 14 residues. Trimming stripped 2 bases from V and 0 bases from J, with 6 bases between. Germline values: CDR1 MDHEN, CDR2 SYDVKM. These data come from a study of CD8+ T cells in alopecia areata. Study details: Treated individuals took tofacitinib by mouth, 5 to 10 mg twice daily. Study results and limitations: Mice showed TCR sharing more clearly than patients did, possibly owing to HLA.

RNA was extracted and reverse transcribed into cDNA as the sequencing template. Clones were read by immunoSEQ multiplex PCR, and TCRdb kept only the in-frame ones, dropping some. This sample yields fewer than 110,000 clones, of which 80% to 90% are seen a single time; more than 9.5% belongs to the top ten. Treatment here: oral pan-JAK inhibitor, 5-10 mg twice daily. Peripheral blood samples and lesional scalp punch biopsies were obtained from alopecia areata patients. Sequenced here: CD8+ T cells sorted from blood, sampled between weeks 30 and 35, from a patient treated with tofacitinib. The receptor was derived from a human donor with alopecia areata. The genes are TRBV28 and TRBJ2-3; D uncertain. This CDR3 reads CASSLRRSTDTQYF. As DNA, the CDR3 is TGTGCCAGCAGTTTACGGCGTAGCACAGATACGCAGTATTTT. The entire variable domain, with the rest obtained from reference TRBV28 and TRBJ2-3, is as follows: DVKVTQSSRYLVKRTGEKVFLECVQDMDHENMFWYRQDPGLGLRLIYFSYDVKMKEKGDIPEGYSVSREKKERFSLILESASTNQTSMYLCASSLRRSTDTQYFGPGTRLTVL.